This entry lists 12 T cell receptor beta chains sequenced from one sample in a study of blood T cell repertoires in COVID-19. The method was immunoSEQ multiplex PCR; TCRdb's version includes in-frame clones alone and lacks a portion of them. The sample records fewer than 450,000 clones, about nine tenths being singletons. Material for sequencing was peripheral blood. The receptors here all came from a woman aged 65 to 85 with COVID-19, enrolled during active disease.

The CDR3 is CASSPGLAGSLAKNIQYF. The CDR3 nucleotides read TGTGCCAGCAGCCCGGGACTAGCGGGGTCCTTAGCCAAAAACATTCAGTACTTC. The rearrangement uses TRBV3-1 (or the pseudogene TRBV3-2) and TRBJ2-4; 13 positions agree with TRBD2. The CDR3 has 18 residues. The germline V gene encodes CDR1 LGHDT and CDR2 YNNKEL (reference sequence). J gave up 0 bases and V 4 bases, and 6 bases lay outside the gene matches.

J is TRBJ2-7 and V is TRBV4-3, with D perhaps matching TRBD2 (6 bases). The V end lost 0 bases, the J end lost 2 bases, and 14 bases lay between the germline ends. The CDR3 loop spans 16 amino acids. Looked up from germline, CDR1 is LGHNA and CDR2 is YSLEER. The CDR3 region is CASSQDSGGTTYEQYF. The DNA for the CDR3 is TGCGCCAGCAGCCAAGATAGTGGGGGGACCACCTACGAGCAGTACTTC.

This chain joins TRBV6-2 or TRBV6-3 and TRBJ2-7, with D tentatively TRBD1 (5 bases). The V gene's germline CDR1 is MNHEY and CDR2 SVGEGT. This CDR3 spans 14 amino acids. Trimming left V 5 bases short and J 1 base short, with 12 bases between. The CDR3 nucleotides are TGTGCCAGCAGTACACTCACAGGATCCTACGAGCAGTACTTC. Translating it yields CASSTLTGSYEQYF.

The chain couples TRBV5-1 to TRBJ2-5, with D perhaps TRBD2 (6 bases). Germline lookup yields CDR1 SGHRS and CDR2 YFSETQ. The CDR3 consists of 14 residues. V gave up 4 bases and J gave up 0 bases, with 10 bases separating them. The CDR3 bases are TGCGCCAGCAGCATAGGGACTTACCAAGAGACCCAGTACTTC. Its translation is CASSIGTYQETQYF.

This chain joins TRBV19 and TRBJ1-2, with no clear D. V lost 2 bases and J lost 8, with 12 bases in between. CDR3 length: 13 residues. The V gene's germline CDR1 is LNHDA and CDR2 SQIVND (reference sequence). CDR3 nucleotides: TGTGCCAGTAGTATAAGACTGGCAGACGGCTACACCTTC. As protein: CASSIRLADGYTF.

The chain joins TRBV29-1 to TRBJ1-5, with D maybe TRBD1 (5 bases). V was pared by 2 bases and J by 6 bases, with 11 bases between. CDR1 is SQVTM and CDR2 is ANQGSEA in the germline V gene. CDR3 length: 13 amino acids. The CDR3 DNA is TGCAGCGTTGAATCCAGGGTTGGTCAGCCCCAGCATTTT. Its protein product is CSVESRVGQPQHF. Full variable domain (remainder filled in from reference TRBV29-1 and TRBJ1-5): SAVISQKPSRDICQRGTSLTIQCQVDSQVTMMFWYRQQPGQSLTLIATANQGSEATYESGFVIDKFPISRPNLTFSTLTVSNMSPEDSSIYLCSVESRVGQPQHFGDGTRLSIL.

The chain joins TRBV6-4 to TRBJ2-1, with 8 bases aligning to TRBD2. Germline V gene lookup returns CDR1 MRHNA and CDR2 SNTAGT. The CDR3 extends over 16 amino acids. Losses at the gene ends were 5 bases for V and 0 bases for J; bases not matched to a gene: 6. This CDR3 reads CASSRGGYSSYNEQFF. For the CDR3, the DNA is TGTGCCAGCAGTCGGGGGGGCTATAGCTCCTACAATGAGCAGTTCTTC.

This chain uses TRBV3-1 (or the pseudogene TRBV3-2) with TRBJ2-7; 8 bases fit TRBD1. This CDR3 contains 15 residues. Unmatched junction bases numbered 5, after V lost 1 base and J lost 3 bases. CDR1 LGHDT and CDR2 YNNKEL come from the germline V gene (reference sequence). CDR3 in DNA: TGTGCCAGCAGCCAAGGATCAGGACAGGGCTACGAGCAGTACTTC. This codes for CASSQGSGQGYEQYF.

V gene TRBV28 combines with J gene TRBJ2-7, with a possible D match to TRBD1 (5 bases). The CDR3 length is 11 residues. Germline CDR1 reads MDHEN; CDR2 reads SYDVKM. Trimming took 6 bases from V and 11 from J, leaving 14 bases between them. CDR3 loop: CASSPQGMKYF. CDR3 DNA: TGTGCCAGCAGCCCCCAGGGCATGAAGTACTTC.

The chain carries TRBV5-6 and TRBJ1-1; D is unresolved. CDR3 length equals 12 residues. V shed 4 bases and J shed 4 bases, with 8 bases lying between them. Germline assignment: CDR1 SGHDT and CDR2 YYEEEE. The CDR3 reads CASSTTGTEAFF. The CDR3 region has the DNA TGTGCCAGCAGCACTACCGGCACTGAAGCTTTCTTT.

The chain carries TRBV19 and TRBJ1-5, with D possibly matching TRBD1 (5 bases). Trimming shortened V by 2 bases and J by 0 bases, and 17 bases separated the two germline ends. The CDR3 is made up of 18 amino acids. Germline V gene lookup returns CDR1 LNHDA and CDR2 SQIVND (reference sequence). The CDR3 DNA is TGTGCCAGTAGTATACCCTACCGCAGGGATTATAGCAATCAGCCCCAGCATTTT. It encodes CASSIPYRRDYSNQPQHF.

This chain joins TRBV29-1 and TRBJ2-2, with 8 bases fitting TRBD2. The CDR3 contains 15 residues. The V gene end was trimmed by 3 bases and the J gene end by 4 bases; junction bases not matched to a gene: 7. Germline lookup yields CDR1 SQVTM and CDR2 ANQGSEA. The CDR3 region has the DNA TGCAGCGTTGAGGTAGCGGGGAGCGGCACCGGGGAGCTGTTTTTT. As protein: CSVEVAGSGTGELFF.